The rows below give T cell receptor beta chains drawn from one sample of a study of a mutant IDH1 vaccine in newly diagnosed glioma. Sequencing was performed with immunoSEQ multiplex PCR; in TCRdb, only in-frame clones are kept and a portion is missing. In the table there are tens of thousands of clones, about four fifths of which are singletons. This specimen consisted of PBMCs, obtained from a glioma patient treated with radiotherapy, temozolomide or both. The receptors come from a man aged 50 to 59 with glioma. CDR3s include the opening cysteine and the closing phenylalanine or tryptophan. D genes are given only for firm matches. Expanded clones get a size class; other rows say once, few or many, or leave the size out.

D gene	clone size	V gene	J gene	CDR3 protein	CDR3 DNA
TRBD1	.	TRBV19	TRBJ1-2	CASTRDRNYGYTF	TGTGCCAGTACCCGGGACAGAAACTATGGCTACACCTTC
TRBD2	.	TRBV2	TRBJ2-2	CASRGGTANTGELFF	TGTGCCAGCAGGGGGGGGACCGCGAACACCGGGGAGCTGTTTTTT
.	.	TRBV6-5	TRBJ2-7	CASSYLWQARGEQYF	TGTGCCAGCAGTTACTTATGGCAGGCCAGGGGCGAGCAGTACTTC
.	.	TRBV4-2	TRBJ2-3	CASSQEGPRDTQYF	TGTGCCAGCAGCCAAGAGGGACCCCGGGATACGCAGTATTTT
.	.	TRBV30	TRBJ2-7	CAWSVAWGYEQYF	TGTGCCTGGAGTGTAGCCTGGGGCTACGAGCAGTACTTC
.	once	TRBV4-1	TRBJ2-6	CASSQEGLAGVSGANVLTF	TGCGCCAGCAGCCAAGAAGGATTGGCAGGAGTCTCTGGGGCCAACGTCCTGACTTTC
.	.	TRBV30	TRBJ1-1	CAWSPPRTSGTEAFF	TGTGCCTGGAGTCCCCCTCGGACGAGCGGCACTGAAGCTTTCTTT
TRBD1	.	TRBV4-1	TRBJ1-2	CASSQDEDRYYGYTF	TGCGCCAGCAGCCAAGATGAGGACAGGTACTATGGCTACACCTTC
.	.	TRBV14	TRBJ1-1	CASSQYQGEGEAFF	TGTGCCAGCAGCCAATACCAGGGCGAGGGGGAAGCTTTCTTT
.	.	TRBV5-1	TRBJ1-1	CASSSAAGALTEAFF	TGCGCCAGCAGCTCTGCGGCAGGGGCCCTGACTGAAGCTTTCTTT
.	.	TRBV28	TRBJ2-7	CASSFSGEQYF	TGTGCCAGCAGTTTCTCGGGCGAGCAGTACTTC